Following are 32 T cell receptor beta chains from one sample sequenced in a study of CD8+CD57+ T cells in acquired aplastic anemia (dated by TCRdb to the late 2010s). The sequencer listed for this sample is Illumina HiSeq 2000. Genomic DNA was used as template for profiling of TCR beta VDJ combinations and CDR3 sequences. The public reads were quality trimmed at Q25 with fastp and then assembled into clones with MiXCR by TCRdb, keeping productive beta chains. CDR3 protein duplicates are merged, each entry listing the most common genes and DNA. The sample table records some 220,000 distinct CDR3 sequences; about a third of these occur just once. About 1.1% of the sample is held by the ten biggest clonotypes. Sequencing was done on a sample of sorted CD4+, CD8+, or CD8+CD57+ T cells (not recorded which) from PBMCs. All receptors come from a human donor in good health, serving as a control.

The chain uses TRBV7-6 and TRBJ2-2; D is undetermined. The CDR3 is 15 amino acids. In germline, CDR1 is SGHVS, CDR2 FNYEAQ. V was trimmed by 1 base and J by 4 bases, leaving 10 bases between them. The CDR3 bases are TGTGCCAGCAGCTTAGTCCTATCTCGCACCGGGGAGCTGTTTTTT. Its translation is CASSLVLSRTGELFF.

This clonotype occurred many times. DNA for the CDR3: TGTGCCAGCAGCCAAGATCGGCTGGCCGAGCAGTACTTC. This codes for CASSQDRLAEQYF. V is TRBV3-1 and J is TRBJ2-7; D unresolved. There are 13 residues in the CDR3. Germline V gene sequence: CDR1 LGHDT, CDR2 YNNKEL (reference sequence). The ends were cut back, 0 bases at V and 6 bases at J, with 9 bases in the middle.

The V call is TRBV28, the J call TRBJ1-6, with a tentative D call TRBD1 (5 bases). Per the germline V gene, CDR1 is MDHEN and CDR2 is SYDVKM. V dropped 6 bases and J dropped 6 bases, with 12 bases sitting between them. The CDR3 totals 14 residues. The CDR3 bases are TGTGCCAGCAGGACCCGGGACGGTAATTCACCCCTCCACTTT. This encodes CASRTRDGNSPLHF.

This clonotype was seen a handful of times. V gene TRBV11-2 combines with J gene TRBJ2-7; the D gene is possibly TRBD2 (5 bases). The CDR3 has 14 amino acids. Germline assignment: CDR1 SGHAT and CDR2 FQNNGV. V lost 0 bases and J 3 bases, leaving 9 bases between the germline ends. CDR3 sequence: CASSLERGFYEQYF. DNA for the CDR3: TGTGCCAGCAGCTTAGAACGGGGTTTCTACGAGCAGTACTTC.

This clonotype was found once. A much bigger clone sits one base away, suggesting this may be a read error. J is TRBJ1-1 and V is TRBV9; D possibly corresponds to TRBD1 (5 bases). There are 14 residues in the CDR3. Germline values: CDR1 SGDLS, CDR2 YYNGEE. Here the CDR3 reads CASSKNRKNTGAFF. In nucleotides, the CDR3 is TGTGCCAGCAGCAAAAACAGGAAGAACACTGGAGCTTTCTTT.

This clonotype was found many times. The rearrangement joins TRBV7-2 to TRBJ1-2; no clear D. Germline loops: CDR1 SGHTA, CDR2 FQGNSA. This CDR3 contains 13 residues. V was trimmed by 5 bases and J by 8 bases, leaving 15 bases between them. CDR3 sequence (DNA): TGTGCCAGCAGCCCGATAGCTGGCTTCGGCTACACCTTC. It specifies CASSPIAGFGYTF.

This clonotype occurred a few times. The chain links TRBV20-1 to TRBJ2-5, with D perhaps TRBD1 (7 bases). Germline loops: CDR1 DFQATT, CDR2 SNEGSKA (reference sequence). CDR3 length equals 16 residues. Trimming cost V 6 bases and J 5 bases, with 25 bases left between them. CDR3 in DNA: TGCAGTGCCGAGGGGGCCGGGAGTCCCGGTCCGGAGACCCAGTACTTC. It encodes CSAEGAGSPGPETQYF.

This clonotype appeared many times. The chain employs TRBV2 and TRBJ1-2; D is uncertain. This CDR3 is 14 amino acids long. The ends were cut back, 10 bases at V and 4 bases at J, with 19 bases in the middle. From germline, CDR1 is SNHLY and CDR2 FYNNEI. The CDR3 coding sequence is TGTGCCAACTACGTCGGGCGGTCGTCCTATGGCTACACCTTC. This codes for CANYVGRSSYGYTF.

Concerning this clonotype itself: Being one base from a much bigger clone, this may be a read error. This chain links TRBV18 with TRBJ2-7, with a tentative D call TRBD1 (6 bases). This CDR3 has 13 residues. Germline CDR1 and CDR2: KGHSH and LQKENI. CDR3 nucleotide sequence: TGTGCCAGCTCACCAGAGGGACACAACGAGCAGTGCTTC. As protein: CASSPEGHNEQCF.

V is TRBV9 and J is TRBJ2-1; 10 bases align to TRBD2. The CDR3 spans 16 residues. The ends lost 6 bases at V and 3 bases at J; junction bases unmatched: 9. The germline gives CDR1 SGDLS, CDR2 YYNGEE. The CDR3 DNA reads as TGTGCCAGCACCCTGACCGGGACTAGCGTCTACAATGAGCAGTTCTTC. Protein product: CASTLTGTSVYNEQFF. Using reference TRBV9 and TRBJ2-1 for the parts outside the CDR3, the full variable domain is DSGVTQTPKHLITATGQRVTLRCSPRSGDLSVYWYQQSLDQGLQFLIQYYNGEERAKGNILERFSAQQFPDLHSELNLSSLELGDSALYFCASTLTGTSVYNEQFFGPGTRLTVL.

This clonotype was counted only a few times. DNA of the CDR3: TGTGCCAGCAGTTTAGAGTTAGCTGGCAATCAGCCCCAGCATTTT. It translates to CASSLELAGNQPQHF. The V gene is TRBV12-3 or TRBV12-4, the J gene TRBJ1-5; no firm D call. The ends were cut back, 1 base at V and 2 bases at J, with 9 bases in the middle. The CDR3 length is 15 residues.

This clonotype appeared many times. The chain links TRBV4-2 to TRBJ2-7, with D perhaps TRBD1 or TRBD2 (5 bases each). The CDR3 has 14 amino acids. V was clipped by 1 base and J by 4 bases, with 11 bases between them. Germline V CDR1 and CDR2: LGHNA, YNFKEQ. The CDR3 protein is CASSQAVGEYEQYF. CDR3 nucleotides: TGTGCCAGCAGCCAAGCTGTAGGGGAGTACGAGCAGTACTTC.

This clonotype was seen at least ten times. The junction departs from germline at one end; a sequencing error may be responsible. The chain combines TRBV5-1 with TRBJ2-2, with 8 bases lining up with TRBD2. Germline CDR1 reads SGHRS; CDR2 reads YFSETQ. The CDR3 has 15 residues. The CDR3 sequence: CASSLGLAGTGELFF. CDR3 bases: TGTGCCAGCAGCTTAGGACTAGCAGGAACCGGGGAGCTGTTTTTT.

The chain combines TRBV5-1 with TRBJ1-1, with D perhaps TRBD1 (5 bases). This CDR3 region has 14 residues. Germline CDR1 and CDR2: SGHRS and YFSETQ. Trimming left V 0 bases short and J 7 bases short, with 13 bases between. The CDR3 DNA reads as TGCGCCAGCAGCTTGGGCGGGGGATTGGATGAAGCTTTCTTT. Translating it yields CASSLGGGLDEAFF.

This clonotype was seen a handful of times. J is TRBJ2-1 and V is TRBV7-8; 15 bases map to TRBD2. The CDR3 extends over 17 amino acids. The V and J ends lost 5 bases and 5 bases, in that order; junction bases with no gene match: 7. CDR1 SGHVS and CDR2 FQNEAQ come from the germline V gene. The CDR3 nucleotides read TGTGCCAGCAGCCCCAGGACTAGCGGGGGGGCCCACAATGAGCAGTTCTTC. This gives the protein CASSPRTSGGAHNEQFF. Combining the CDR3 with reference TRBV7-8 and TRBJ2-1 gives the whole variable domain GAGVSQSPRYKVAKRGQDVALRCDPISGHVSLFWYQQALGQGPEFLTYFQNEAQLDKSGLPSDRFFAERPEGSVSTLKIQRTQQEDSAVYLCASSPRTSGGAHNEQFFGPGTRLTVL.

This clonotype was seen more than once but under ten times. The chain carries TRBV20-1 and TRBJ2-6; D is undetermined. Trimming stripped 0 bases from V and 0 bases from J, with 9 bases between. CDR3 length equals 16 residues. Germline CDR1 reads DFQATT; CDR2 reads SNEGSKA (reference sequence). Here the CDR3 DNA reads TGCAGTGCTAGAGATCCCCAGAGCTCTGGGGCCAACGTCCTGACTTTC. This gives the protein CSARDPQSSGANVLTF.

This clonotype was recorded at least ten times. The CDR3, as DNA: TGCGCCAGCAGCCGACAGGGCCACTCCTACGAGCAGTACTTC. As protein: CASSRQGHSYEQYF. The chain recombines TRBV5-1 with TRBJ2-7; 7 bases map to TRBD1. The V and J ends lost 4 bases and 0 bases, in that order; junction bases with no gene match: 4. There are 14 residues in the CDR3. Germline loops: CDR1 SGHRS, CDR2 YFSETQ.

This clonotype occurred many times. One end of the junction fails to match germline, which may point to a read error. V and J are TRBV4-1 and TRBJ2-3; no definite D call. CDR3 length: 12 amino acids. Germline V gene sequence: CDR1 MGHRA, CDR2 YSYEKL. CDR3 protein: CASSQDTDTQYF. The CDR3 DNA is TGTGCCAGCAGCCAAGACACAGATACGCAGTATTTT.

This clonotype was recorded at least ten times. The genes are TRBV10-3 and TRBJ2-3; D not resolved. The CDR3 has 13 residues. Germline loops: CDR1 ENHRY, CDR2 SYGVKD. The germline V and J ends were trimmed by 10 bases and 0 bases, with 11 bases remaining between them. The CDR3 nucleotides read TGTGCCACCCAACTAACTAGCACAGATACGCAGTATTTT. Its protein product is CATQLTSTDTQYF.

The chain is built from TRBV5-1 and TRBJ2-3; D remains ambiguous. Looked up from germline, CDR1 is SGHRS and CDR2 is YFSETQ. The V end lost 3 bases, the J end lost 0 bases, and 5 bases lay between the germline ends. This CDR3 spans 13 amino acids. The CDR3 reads CASSWTSTDTQYF. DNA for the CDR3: TGCGCCAGCAGCTGGACCAGCACAGATACGCAGTATTTT.

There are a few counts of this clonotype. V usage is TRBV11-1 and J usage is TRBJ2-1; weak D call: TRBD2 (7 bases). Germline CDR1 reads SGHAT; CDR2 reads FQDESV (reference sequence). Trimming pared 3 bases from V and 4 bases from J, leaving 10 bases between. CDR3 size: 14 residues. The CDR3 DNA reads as TGTGCCAGCAGCTTGGGGGGGGCTTACAATGAGCAGTTCTTC. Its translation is CASSLGGAYNEQFF.

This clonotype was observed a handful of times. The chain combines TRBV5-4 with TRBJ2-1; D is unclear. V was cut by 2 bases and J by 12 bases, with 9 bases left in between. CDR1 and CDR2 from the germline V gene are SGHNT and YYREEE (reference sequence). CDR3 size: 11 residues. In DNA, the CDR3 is TGTGCCAGCAGCTTTCTTTCCCCGCAGTTCTTC. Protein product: CASSFLSPQFF.

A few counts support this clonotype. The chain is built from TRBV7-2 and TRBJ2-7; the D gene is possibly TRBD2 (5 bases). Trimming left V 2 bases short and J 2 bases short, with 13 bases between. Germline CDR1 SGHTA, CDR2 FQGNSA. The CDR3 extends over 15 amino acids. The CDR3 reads CASSLSRGDPYEQYF. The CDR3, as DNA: TGTGCCAGCAGCTTAAGTCGGGGAGACCCCTACGAGCAGTACTTC.

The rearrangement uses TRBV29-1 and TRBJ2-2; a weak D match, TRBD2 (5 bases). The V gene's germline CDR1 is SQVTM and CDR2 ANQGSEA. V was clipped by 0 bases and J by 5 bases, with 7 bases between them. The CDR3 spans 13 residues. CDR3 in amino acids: CSVEDGGTGELFF. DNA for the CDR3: TGCAGCGTTGAAGATGGCGGGACCGGGGAGCTGTTTTTT.

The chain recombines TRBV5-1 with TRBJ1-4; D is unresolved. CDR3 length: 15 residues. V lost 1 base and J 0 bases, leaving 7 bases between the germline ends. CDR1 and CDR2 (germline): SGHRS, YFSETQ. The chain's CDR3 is CASSLTLATNEKLFF. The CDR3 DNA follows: TGCGCCAGCAGCTTGACGCTTGCAACTAATGAAAAACTGTTTTTT.

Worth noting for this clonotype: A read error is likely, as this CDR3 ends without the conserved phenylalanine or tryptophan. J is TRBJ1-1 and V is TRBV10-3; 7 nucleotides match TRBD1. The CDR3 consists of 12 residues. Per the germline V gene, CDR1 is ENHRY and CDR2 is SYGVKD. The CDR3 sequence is CVTEGAGTEAFS. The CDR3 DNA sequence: TGTGTCACGGAGGGGGCCGGGACTGAAGCTTTCTCT.

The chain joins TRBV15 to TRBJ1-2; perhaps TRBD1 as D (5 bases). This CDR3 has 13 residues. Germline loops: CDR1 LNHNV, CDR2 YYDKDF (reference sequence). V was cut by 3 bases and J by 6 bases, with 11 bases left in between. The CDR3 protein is CATSSKTRDGYTF. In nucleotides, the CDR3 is TGTGCCACCAGCAGCAAAACCAGGGATGGCTACACCTTC. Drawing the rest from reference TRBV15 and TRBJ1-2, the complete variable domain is DAMVIQNPRYQVTQFGKPVTLSCSQTLNHNVMYWYQQKSSQAPKLLFHYYDKDFNNEADTPDNFQSRRPNTSFCFLDIRSPGLGDTAMYLCATSSKTRDGYTFGSGTRLTVV.

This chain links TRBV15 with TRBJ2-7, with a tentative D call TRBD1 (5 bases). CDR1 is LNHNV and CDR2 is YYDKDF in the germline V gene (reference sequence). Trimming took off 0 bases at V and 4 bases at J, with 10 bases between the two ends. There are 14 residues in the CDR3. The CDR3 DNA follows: TGTGCCACCAGCAGAGATCCGCAGGGTTACGAGCAGTACTTC. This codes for CATSRDPQGYEQYF.

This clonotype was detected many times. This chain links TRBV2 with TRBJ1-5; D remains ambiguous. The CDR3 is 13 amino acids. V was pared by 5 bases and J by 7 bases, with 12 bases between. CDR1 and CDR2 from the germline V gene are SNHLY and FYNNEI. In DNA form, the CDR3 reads TGTGCCAGCAGTTTGGGTCCCGACCAGCCCCAGCATTTT. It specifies CASSLGPDQPQHF. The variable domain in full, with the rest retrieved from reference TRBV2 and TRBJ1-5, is EPEVTQTPSHQVTQMGQEVILRCVPISNHLYFYWYRQILGQKVEFLVSFYNNEISEKSEIFDDQFSVERPDGSNFTLKIRSTKLEDSAMYFCASSLGPDQPQHFGDGTRLSIL.

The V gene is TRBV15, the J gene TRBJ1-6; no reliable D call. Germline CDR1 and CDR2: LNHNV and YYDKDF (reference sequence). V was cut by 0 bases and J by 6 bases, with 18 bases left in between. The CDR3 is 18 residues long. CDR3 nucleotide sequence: TGTGCCACCAGCAGAGATGCCCGGCCCGCGCGGGGTAATTCACCCCTCCACTTT. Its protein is CATSRDARPARGNSPLHF.

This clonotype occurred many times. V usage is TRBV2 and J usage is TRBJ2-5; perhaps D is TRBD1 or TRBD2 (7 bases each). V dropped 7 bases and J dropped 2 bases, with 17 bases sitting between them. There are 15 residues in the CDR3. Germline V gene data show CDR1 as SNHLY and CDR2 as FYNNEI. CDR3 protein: CASTRGRGLQETQYF. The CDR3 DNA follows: TGTGCCAGCACCAGAGGGAGGGGGCTACAAGAGACCCAGTACTTC.

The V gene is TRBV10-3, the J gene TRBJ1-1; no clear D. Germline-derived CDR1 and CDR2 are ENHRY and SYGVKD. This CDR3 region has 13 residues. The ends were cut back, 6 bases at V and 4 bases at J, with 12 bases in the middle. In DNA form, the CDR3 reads TGTGCCATCAGGTTAAAGGACGGCACTGAAGCTTTCTTT. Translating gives CAIRLKDGTEAFF.